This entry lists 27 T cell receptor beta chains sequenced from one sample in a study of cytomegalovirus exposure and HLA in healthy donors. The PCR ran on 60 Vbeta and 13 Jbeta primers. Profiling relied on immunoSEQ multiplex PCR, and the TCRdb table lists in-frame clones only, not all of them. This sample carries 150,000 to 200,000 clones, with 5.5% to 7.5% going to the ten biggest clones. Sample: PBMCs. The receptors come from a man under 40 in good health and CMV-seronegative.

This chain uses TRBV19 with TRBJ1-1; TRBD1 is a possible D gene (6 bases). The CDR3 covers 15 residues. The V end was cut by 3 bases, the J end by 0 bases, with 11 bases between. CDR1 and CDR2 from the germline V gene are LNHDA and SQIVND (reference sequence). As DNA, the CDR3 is TGTGCCAGTAGTATCTGGACAGAACTGAACACTGAAGCTTTCTTT. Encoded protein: CASSIWTELNTEAFF.

CDR3 nucleotides: TGTGCCAGCAGCCTAGGACTAGCGGCAGATACGCAGTATTTT. Translation: CASSLGLAADTQYF. This sequence joins TRBV9 and TRBJ2-3; 10 bases align to TRBD2. The CDR3 extends over 14 amino acids. V dropped 4 bases and J dropped 4; count of bases not matched to a gene: 3. Per the germline V gene, CDR1 is SGDLS and CDR2 is YYNGEE.

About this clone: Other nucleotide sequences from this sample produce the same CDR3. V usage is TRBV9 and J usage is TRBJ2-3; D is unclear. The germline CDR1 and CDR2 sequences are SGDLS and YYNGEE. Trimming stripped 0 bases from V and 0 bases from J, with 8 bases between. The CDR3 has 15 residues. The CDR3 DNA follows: TGTGCCAGCAGCGTAGGCGGATCTAGCACAGATACGCAGTATTTT. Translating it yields CASSVGGSSTDTQYF.

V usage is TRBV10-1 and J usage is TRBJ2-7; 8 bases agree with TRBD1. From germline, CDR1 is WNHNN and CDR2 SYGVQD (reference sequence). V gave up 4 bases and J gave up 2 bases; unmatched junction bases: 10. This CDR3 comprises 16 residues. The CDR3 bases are TGCGCCAGCAGTGCCGGGCAGGGGGCGCTCCCCTACGAGCAGTACTTC. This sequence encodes CASSAGQGALPYEQYF.

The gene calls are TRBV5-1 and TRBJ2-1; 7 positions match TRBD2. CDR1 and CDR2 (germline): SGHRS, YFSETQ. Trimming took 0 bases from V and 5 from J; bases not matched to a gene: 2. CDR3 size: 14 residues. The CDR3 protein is CASSLATSNNEQFF. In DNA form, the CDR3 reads TGCGCCAGCAGCTTGGCGACTAGCAACAATGAGCAGTTCTTC.

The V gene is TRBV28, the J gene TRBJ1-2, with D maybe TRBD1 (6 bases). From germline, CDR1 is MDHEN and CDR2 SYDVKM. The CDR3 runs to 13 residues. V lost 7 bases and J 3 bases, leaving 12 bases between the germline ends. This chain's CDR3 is CASNPTGHYGYTF. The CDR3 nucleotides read TGTGCCAGCAACCCTACAGGGCACTATGGCTACACCTTC.

The CDR3 DNA follows: TGCGCCAGCAGGGCAGGGGGGTTCGAGACCCAGTACTTC. Translated: CASRAGGFETQYF. The chain joins TRBV10-2 to TRBJ2-5; TRBD1 might be the D (7 bases). V lost 6 bases and J 5 bases, leaving 13 bases between the germline ends. The germline CDR1 and CDR2 sequences are WSHSY and SAAADI. This CDR3 region has 13 residues.

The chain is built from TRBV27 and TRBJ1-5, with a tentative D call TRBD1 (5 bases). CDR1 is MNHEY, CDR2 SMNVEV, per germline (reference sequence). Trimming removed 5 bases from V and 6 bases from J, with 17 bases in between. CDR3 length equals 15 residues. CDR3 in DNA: TGTGCCAGCAGTCCACGGGTCGGGGGAGTTCAGCCCCAGCATTTT. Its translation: CASSPRVGGVQPQHF.

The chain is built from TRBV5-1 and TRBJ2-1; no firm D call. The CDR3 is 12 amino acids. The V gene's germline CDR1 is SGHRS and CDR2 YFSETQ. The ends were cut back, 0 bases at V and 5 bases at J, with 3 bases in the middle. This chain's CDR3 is CASSLANNEQFF. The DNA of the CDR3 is TGCGCCAGCAGCTTGGCCAACAATGAGCAGTTCTTC.

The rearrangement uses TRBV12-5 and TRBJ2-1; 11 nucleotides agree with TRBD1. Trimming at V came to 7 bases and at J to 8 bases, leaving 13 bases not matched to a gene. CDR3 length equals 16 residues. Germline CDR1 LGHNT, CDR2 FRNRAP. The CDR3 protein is CASDNPGQGVWDEQFF. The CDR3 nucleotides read TGTGCTAGTGACAACCCGGGACAGGGGGTTTGGGATGAGCAGTTCTTC.

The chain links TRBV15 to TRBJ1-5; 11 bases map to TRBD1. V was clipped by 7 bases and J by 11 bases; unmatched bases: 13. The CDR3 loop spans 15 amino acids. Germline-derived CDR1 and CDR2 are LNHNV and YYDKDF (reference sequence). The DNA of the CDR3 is TGTGCCACCACTAAGAACCCGGGACAGGGGGGAGCCCAGCATTTT. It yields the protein CATTKNPGQGGAQHF.

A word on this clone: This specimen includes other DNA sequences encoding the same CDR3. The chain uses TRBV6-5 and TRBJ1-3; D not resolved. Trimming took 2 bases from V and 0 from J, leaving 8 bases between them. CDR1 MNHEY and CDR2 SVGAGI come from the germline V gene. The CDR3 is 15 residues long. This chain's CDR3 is CASSYGWSSGNTIYF. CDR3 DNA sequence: TGTGCCAGCAGTTACGGATGGAGCTCTGGAAACACCATATATTTT.

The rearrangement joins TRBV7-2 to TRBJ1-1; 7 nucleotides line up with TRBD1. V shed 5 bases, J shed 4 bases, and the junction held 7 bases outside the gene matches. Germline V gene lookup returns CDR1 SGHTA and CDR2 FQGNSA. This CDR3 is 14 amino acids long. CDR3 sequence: CASSRRQGTTEAFF. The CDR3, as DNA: TGTGCCAGCAGCCGAAGACAGGGAACCACTGAAGCTTTCTTT.

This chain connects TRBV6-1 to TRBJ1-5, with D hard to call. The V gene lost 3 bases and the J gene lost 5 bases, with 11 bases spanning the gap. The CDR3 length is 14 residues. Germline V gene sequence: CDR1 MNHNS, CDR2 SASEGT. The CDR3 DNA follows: TGTGCCAGCAGTGAGGGGAGGGCTCATCAGCCCCAGCATTTT. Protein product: CASSEGRAHQPQHF.

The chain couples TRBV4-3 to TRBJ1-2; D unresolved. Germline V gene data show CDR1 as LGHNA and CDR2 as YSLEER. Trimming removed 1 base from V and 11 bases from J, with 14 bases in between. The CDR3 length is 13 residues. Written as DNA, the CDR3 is TGCGCCAGCAGCCAAGGCCAGGCTTCCCAGTACACCTTC. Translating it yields CASSQGQASQYTF.

The CDR3 DNA reads TGTGCCAGCAGCTTACTCGCGGGGGACACTGAAGCTTTCTTT. It specifies CASSLLAGDTEAFF. This chain uses TRBV7-9 with TRBJ1-1, with a weak D call TRBD1 (5 bases). V was shortened by 2 bases and J by 3 bases, with 10 bases between the two germline ends. CDR3 length: 14 residues. Looked up from germline, CDR1 is SEHNR and CDR2 is FQNEAQ (reference sequence).

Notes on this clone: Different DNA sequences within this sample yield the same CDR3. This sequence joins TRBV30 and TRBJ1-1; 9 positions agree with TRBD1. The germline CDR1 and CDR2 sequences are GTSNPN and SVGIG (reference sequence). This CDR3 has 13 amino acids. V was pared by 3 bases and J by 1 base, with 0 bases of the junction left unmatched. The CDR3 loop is CAWRGQGNTEAFF. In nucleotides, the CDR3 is TGTGCCTGGAGGGGACAGGGGAACACTGAAGCTTTCTTT.

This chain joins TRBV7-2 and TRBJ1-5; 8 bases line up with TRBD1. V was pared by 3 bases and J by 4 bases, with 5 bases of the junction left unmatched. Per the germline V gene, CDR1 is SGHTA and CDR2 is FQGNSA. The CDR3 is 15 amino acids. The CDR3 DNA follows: TGTGCCAGCAGCTTGGACAGGGATGTGAATCAGCCCCAGCATTTT. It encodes CASSLDRDVNQPQHF.

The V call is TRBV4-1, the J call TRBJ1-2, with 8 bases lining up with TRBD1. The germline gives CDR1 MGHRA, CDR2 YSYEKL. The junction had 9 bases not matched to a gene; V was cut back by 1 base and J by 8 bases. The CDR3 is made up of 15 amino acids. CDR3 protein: CASSQGQGTAKGYTF. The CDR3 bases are TGCGCCAGCAGCCAAGGACAGGGGACGGCGAAAGGCTACACCTTC.

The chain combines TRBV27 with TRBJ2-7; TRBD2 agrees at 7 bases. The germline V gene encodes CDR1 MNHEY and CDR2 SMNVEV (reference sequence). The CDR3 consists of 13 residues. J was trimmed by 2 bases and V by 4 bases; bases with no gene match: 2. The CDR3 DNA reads TGTGCCAGCAGTTGGGGAGGGGCCTACGAGCAGTACTTC. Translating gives CASSWGGAYEQYF.

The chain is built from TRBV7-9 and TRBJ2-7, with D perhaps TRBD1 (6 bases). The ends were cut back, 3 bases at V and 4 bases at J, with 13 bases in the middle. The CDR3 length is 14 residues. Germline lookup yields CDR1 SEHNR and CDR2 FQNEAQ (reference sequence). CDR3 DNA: TGTGCCAGCAGCTTTCCACGGGACAAATACGAGCAGTACTTC. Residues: CASSFPRDKYEQYF.

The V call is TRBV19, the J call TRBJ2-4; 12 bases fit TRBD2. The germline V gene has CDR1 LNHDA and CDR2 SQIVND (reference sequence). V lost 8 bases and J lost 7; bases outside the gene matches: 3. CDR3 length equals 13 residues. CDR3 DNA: TGTGCCAGTCGGACTAGCGGGACGAACATTCAGTACTTC. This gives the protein CASRTSGTNIQYF.

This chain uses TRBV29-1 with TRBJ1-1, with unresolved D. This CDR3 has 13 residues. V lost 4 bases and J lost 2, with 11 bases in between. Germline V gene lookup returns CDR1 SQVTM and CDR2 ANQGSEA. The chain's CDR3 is CSVVLTPNTEAFF. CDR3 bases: TGCAGCGTTGTATTGACACCTAACACTGAAGCTTTCTTT.

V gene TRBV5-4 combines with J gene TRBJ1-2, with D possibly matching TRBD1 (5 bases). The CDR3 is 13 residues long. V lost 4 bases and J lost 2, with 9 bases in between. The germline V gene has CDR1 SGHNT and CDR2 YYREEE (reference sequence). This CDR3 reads CASSQTVNYGYTF. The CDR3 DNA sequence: TGTGCCAGCAGCCAGACAGTAAACTATGGCTACACCTTC. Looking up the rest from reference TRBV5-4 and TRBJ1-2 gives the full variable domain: ETGVTQSPTHLIKTRGQQVTLRCSSQSGHNTVSWYQQALGQGPQFIFQYYREEENGRGNFPPRFSGLQFPNYSSELNVNALELDDSALYLCASSQTVNYGYTFGSGTRLTVV.

The CDR3 DNA reads TGCGCCAGCAACGCCGGAGGTACGAACACCGGGGAGCTGTTTTTT. This gives the protein CASNAGGTNTGELFF. V usage is TRBV5-1 and J usage is TRBJ2-2; tentative D call: TRBD2 (5 bases). The CDR3 extends over 15 amino acids. Trimming took 6 bases from V and 0 from J, leaving 12 bases between them. Germline V gene sequence: CDR1 SGHRS, CDR2 YFSETQ.

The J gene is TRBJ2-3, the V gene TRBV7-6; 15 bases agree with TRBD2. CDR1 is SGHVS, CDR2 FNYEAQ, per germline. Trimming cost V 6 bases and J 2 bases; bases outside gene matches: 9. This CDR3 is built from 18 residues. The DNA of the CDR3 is TGTGCCAGCAGAGGACTAGCGGGGGGGCGCGGAGTCACAGATACGCAGTATTTT. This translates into CASRGLAGGRGVTDTQYF. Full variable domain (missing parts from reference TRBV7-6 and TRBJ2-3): GAGVSQSPRYKVTKRGQDVALRCDPISGHVSLYWYRQALGQGPEFLTYFNYEAQQDKSGLPNDRFSAERPEGSISTLTIQRTEQRDSAMYRCASRGLAGGRGVTDTQYFGPGTRLTVL.

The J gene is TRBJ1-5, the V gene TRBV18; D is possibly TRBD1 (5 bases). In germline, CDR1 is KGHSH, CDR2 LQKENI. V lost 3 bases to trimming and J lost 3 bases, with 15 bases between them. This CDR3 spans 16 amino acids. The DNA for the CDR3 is TGTGCCAGCTCACCCACTCGGCAGGGATTCAATCAGCCCCAGCATTTT. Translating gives CASSPTRQGFNQPQHF.